These 24 T cell receptor beta chains originate from one sample sequenced in a study of yellow fever vaccine responses in identical twins. Via MiXCR, TCRdb re-called the RT-PCR reads, giving one row per CDR3 protein. The top ten clones hold 2% to 3% of a sample with 3,500 to 4,500 distinct CDR3 sequences, almost 85% of them seen once. Sample: T cells from blood (PBMCs), unsorted or a sorted subset (not recorded which), taken before or after yellow fever vaccination (not recorded which). These receptors originate from a woman aged 18-30 years who received the yellow fever vaccine.

This chain links TRBV24-1 with TRBJ2-3; 10 bases line up with TRBD1. V dropped 2 bases and J dropped 6; count of bases not matched to a gene: 7. The germline V gene has CDR1 KGHDR and CDR2 SFDVKD. The CDR3 is 16 residues long. CDR3 protein: CATSDSRQGAQDTQYF. CDR3 DNA: TGTGCCACCAGTGATTCTCGACAGGGGGCTCAGGATACGCAGTATTTT.

J is TRBJ2-3 and V is TRBV2; D gene unclear. Trimming cost V 2 bases and J 4 bases, with 13 bases left between them. The CDR3 consists of 15 residues. In germline, CDR1 is SNHLY, CDR2 FYNNEI. CDR3: CASSERPPHADTQYF. The CDR3 nucleotides are TGTGCCAGCAGTGAAAGGCCACCTCACGCAGATACGCAGTATTTT.

The chain has TRBV5-1 and TRBJ2-3, with 8 bases that match TRBD2. The CDR3 runs to 16 residues. Germline-derived CDR1 and CDR2 are SGHRS and YFSETQ. Trimming cost V 4 bases and J 2 bases; bases outside gene matches: 9. CDR3 sequence: CASSPGGDIFTDTQYF. CDR3 DNA sequence: TGCGCCAGCAGCCCCGGGGGGGACATCTTCACAGATACGCAGTATTTT. The variable domain in full, completed from reference TRBV5-1 and TRBJ2-3, reads KAGVTQTPRYLIKTRGQQVTLSCSPISGHRSVSWYQQTPGQGLQFLFEYFSETQRNKGNFPGRFSGRQFSNSRSEMNVSTLELGDSALYLCASSPGGDIFTDTQYFGPGTRLTVL.

The J gene is TRBJ2-1, the V gene TRBV11-1; maybe TRBD1 (7 bases). The CDR3 loop spans 16 amino acids. The germline V and J ends were trimmed by 5 bases and 10 bases, with 24 bases remaining between them. Germline lookup yields CDR1 SGHAT and CDR2 FQDESV (reference sequence). The chain's CDR3 is CASSVGGTVVQGEQFF. CDR3 DNA sequence: TGTGCCAGCAGCGTCGGCGGGACAGTTGTTCAGGGGGAGCAGTTCTTC.

This rearrangement joins TRBV11-2 to TRBJ2-3, with a tentative D call TRBD2 (6 bases). Germline V gene lookup returns CDR1 SGHAT and CDR2 FQNNGV. The V and J ends lost 5 bases and 0 bases respectively, with 12 bases between them. The CDR3 is made up of 15 amino acids. The CDR3 DNA reads TGTGCCAGCAGCGCCACCGGGACTAGCACAGATACGCAGTATTTT. Protein product: CASSATGTSTDTQYF. Full variable domain (outside the CDR3, taken from reference TRBV11-2 and TRBJ2-3): EAGVAQSPRYKIIEKRQSVAFWCNPISGHATLYWYQQILGQGPKLLIQFQNNGVVDDSQLPKDRFSAERLKGVDSTLKIQPAKLEDSAVYLCASSATGTSTDTQYFGPGTRLTVL.

This chain joins TRBV4-2 and TRBJ2-1; 9 nucleotides match TRBD2. Unmatched junction bases numbered 2, after V lost 2 bases and J lost 3 bases. This CDR3 is 15 amino acids long. Per germline, CDR1 LGHNA and CDR2 YNFKEQ. The CDR3, as DNA: TGTGCCAGCAGCCAATCACTAGCGGGCTACAATGAGCAGTTCTTC. Translated, it gives CASSQSLAGYNEQFF.

The rearrangement links TRBV10-2 to TRBJ2-3; tentative D call: TRBD1 (5 bases). The germline V gene has CDR1 WSHSY and CDR2 SAAADI. This CDR3 has 14 residues. Trimming stripped 3 bases from V and 0 bases from J, with 7 bases between. CDR3 protein: CASSETGSTDTQYF. CDR3 nucleotides: TGCGCCAGCAGTGAAACAGGTAGCACAGATACGCAGTATTTT.

V is TRBV11-1 and J is TRBJ2-3; 14 bases are a match to TRBD2. The CDR3 is made up of 17 amino acids. The V gene end was trimmed by 4 bases and the J gene end by 5 bases; junction bases not matched to a gene: 8. Germline values: CDR1 SGHAT, CDR2 FQDESV (reference sequence). The CDR3 protein is CASSYRLAGGVKDTQYF. The CDR3 DNA reads as TGTGCCAGCAGCTACCGACTAGCGGGGGGGGTTAAAGATACGCAGTATTTT.

The genes are TRBV29-1 and TRBJ2-5, with 12 nucleotides matching TRBD2. This CDR3 spans 15 amino acids. Trimming cost V 2 bases and J 4 bases; bases outside gene matches: 5. CDR1 and CDR2 from the germline V gene are SQVTM and ANQGSEA. The CDR3 DNA sequence: TGCAGCGTTGAACCTAGCGGGAGGGCGATAGAGACCCAGTACTTC. Translation: CSVEPSGRAIETQYF.

This clonotype showed up just a few times. The chain joins TRBV7-2 to TRBJ2-2, with D unclear. Germline V gives CDR1 SGHTA, CDR2 FQGNSA. Trimming removed 1 base at V and 6 bases at J, with 12 bases between. This CDR3 spans 15 amino acids. CDR3 sequence reads: CASSLVQPPAGELFF. The CDR3 coding sequence is TGTGCCAGCAGCTTAGTCCAGCCCCCCGCCGGGGAGCTGTTTTTT.

The genes are TRBV13 and TRBJ2-7, with D unclear. Per the germline V gene, CDR1 is PRHDT and CDR2 is FYEKMQ (reference sequence). Trimming stripped 0 bases from V and 3 bases from J, with 3 bases between. The CDR3 has 12 residues. DNA of the CDR3: TGTGCCAGCAGCTTAGGCAACTACGAGCAGTACTTC. It specifies CASSLGNYEQYF.

The rearrangement uses TRBV18 and TRBJ2-7; D is unclear. Germline V gene sequence: CDR1 KGHSH, CDR2 LQKENI. The CDR3 runs 12 residues. V gave up 4 bases and J gave up 7 bases, with 11 bases separating them. The CDR3 sequence: CASSRPGGEQYF. CDR3 bases: TGTGCCAGCTCACGGCCCGGTGGGGAGCAGTACTTC.

The V call is TRBV12-3 or TRBV12-4, the J call TRBJ2-2, with D perhaps TRBD1 (6 bases). Trimming pared 3 bases from V and 4 bases from J, leaving 9 bases between. The CDR3 loop spans 14 amino acids. Here the CDR3 reads CASSFQGRTGELFF. The CDR3 bases are TGTGCCAGCAGTTTCCAGGGGCGCACCGGGGAGCTGTTTTTT.

The genes are TRBV9 and TRBJ2-3, with D possibly being TRBD1 or TRBD2 (6 bases each). V lost 3 bases, J lost 5 bases, and 16 bases lay in between. The CDR3 extends over 15 amino acids. The germline V gene has CDR1 SGDLS and CDR2 YYNGEE. The CDR3 nucleotides read TGTGCCAGCAGCGCCGTCGGGGGCCCGGGAGATACGCAGTATTTT. The encoded protein is CASSAVGGPGDTQYF.

This clonotype has a handful of counts. The rearrangement uses TRBV5-6 and TRBJ2-2; 11 bases line up with TRBD1. V lost 5 bases to trimming and J lost 3 bases; unmatched junction nucleotides: 3. The CDR3 contains 15 residues. CDR1 SGHDT and CDR2 YYEEEE come from the germline V gene. The CDR3 reads CASRTGQGDTGELFF. CDR3 DNA: TGTGCCAGCAGAACGGGACAGGGGGACACCGGGGAGCTGTTTTTT.

The chain combines TRBV7-3 with TRBJ2-7; 7 bases map to TRBD1. J was trimmed by 5 bases and V by 6 bases; bases with no gene match: 7. The CDR3 loop spans 13 amino acids. CDR1 and CDR2 (germline): SGHTA, FQGTGA. CDR3 DNA sequence: TGTGCCAGCAGGGATGACAGGGAACACGAGCAGTACTTC. Protein sequence: CASRDDREHEQYF.

The genes are TRBV29-1 and TRBJ2-7, with TRBD1 matching 10 bases. The germline V gene encodes CDR1 SQVTM and CDR2 ANQGSEA. Trimming at V came to 3 bases and at J to 5 bases, leaving 10 bases not matched to a gene. The CDR3 contains 15 residues. The CDR3 loop is CSVDGTGAFAHEQYF. DNA of the CDR3: TGCAGCGTTGACGGGACAGGGGCGTTTGCTCACGAGCAGTACTTC.

This sequence joins TRBV12-3 or TRBV12-4 and TRBJ2-1, with D perhaps matching TRBD2 (5 bases). Trimming pared 5 bases from V and 0 bases from J, leaving 11 bases between. The CDR3 sequence is 15 residues long. CDR3 in amino acids: CASSHLRDSYNEQFF. CDR3 DNA: TGTGCCAGCAGTCACCTCCGGGACTCCTACAATGAGCAGTTCTTC.

The V call is TRBV29-1, the J call TRBJ2-2; 9 nucleotides agree with TRBD1. This CDR3 spans 14 amino acids. Germline trimming cut 7 bases from V and 5 bases from J; bases unmatched to any gene: 8. Germline loops: CDR1 SQVTM, CDR2 ANQGSEA. The DNA of the CDR3 is TGCAGCGCCGGACAGGGGTCTAGGACCGGGGAGCTGTTTTTT. Its translation is CSAGQGSRTGELFF.

The J gene is TRBJ1-2, the V gene TRBV6-5; no clear D gene. The germline gives CDR1 MNHEY, CDR2 SVGAGI. The CDR3 length is 14 residues. Trimming cost V 0 bases and J 6 bases, with 11 bases left between them. In DNA, the CDR3 is TGTGCCAGCAGTTACTCGATACACGGCGATGGCTACACCTTC. The encoded protein is CASSYSIHGDGYTF.

This chain uses TRBV6-1 with TRBJ2-2; TRBD1 matches 8 bases. This CDR3 has 15 residues. Germline V gene sequence: CDR1 MNHNS, CDR2 SASEGT. Losses at the gene ends were 6 bases for V and 6 bases for J; bases not matched to a gene: 9. CDR3 coding DNA: TGTGCCAGCAGCCGAGACAGGGGAGCGGCCGGGGAGCTGTTTTTT. Protein product: CASSRDRGAAGELFF.

The rearrangement links TRBV11-2 to TRBJ2-1, with unresolved D. Germline-derived CDR1 and CDR2 are SGHAT and FQNNGV. Between the trimmed V and J ends, which lost 2 bases and 7 bases, there was a span of 12 bases. The CDR3 has 14 residues. In DNA, the CDR3 is TGTGCCAGCAGCTTATCATCATCCAGGAATGAGCAGTTCTTC. This sequence encodes CASSLSSSRNEQFF.

This clonotype has only one observation. The chain combines TRBV5-1 with TRBJ2-5; tentative D call: TRBD1 (6 bases). The CDR3 contains 14 residues. Germline assignment: CDR1 SGHRS and CDR2 YFSETQ. V was trimmed by 5 bases and J by 2 bases, leaving 13 bases between them. The CDR3 is CASRPQGPQETQYF. DNA of the CDR3: TGCGCCAGCAGACCTCAGGGGCCGCAAGAGACCCAGTACTTC.

The chain joins TRBV4-1 to TRBJ2-7, with 9 bases aligning to TRBD1. In germline, CDR1 is MGHRA, CDR2 YSYEKL. The CDR3 contains 16 residues. After removal of 2 bases from V and 0 bases from J, the junction contained 5 bases not matched to a gene. CDR3: CASSQRGQGLSYEQYF. CDR3 sequence (DNA): TGCGCCAGCAGCCAAAGGGGACAGGGTCTCTCCTACGAGCAGTACTTC.